This TCR beta chain emerged from a study of cytomegalovirus exposure and HLA in healthy donors. The germline CDR1 and CDR2 sequences are PRHDT and FYEKMQ (reference sequence). The CDR3 has 15 residues. The trim removed 4 bases at V and 6 bases at J, leaving 11 bases unmatched. As for this clone: Its antigen is unidentified.

Amplification used 60 Vbeta primers and 13 Jbeta primers. Profiling relied on immunoSEQ multiplex PCR, and the TCRdb table lists in-frame clones only, not all of them. The sample includes some 130,000 clones, about 10% of them seen just once. Notes on the study in general: In presence/absence analyses, roughly uniform sequencing depth across donors was assumed. It has been reported that TCR beta sequences accurately predicted the HLA-A and HLA-B alleles of most subjects. Follow-up analysis later connected one missense variant in DCLRE1C with trimming of TCR beta V- and J-genes.

The receptor was isolated from a woman between 35 and 50 years old in good health and CMV-seropositive. The source material was PBMCs. V is TRBV13 and J is TRBJ2-7, with 8 bases fitting TRBD1. The CDR3 DNA reads as TGTGCCAGCAGCTCCGCGACAGGGGTGGGCATCGAGCAGTACTTC. Translated, it gives CASSSATGVGIEQYF.